These T cell receptor beta chains were read from a single sample in a study of identical twins. One entry per CDR3 protein, called by TCRdb with MiXCR from the 5' RACE reads. The sample comprises under 1 million distinct CDR3 sequences, 9% to 15% of which are singletons, and roughly 1.6% rests with the top ten. The sample was also linked to a second study, of yellow fever vaccine responses in identical twins.

The source material was PBMCs. The receptors come from a woman aged 18-29 years in good health. The CDR3 runs from the conserved cysteine through the conserved F or W. D genes are given only for firm matches. Clone size appears in some rows only: once, few, many, or a class for an expanded clone.

J,D,V,size,DNA,CDR3
TRBJ2-1,TRBD2,TRBV4-2,few,TGTGCCAGCAGCCAAGTCCCCGGGACTAGCGTAATTCTCAATGAGCAGTTCTTC,CASSQVPGTSVILNEQFF
TRBJ2-1,.,TRBV5-1,.,TGCGCCAGCAGCTTGGTCCCCGTCGACAGACTAGAGGATGAGCAGTTCTTC,CASSLVPVDRLEDEQFF
TRBJ2-1,.,TRBV20-1,.,TGCAGTGCTAGAGTTTGGGCGGAGGTGTACAATGAGCAGTTCTTC,CSARVWAEVYNEQFF
TRBJ2-1,.,TRBV7-4,.,TGTGCCAGCAGCTTGTCGCAGTTCTTC,CASSLSQFF
TRBJ2-1,.,TRBV9,few,TGTGCCAGCAGCGTAGCTTACGGGGTCAATGAGCAGTTCTTC,CASSVAYGVNEQFF
TRBJ1-5,.,TRBV15,.,TGTGCCACCAGCGAAGAGAGCGCCGCTCAGCCCCAGCATTTT,CATSEESAAQPQHF
TRBJ2-2,.,TRBV7-9,few,TGTGCCAGCACCTGGGGTGGGGGTTCCGGGGAGCTGTTTTTT,CASTWGGGSGELFF
TRBJ1-2,.,TRBV28,.,TGTGCCAGCAGTTTAAAACGGGCAGCGGGTAACTATGGCTACACCTTC,CASSLKRAAGNYGYTF
TRBJ2-1,.,TRBV27,once,TGTGCCAGCAGTTTATCCTGGGGCAGGGGAGTAAATGAGCAGTTCTTC,CASSLSWGRGVNEQFF
TRBJ1-5,.,TRBV4-1,many,TGCGCCAGCAGCCAAGAGATGGGGGGGTATCAGCCCCAGCATTTT,CASSQEMGGYQPQHF
TRBJ2-1,.,TRBV5-1,.,TGCGCCAGCAGCTTGGGAGGGAGTCCCTCCTACAATGAGCAGTTCTTC,CASSLGGSPSYNEQFF
TRBJ2-3,TRBD1,TRBV24-1,.,TGTGCCACCAGTGATGGGGCAGGGGGTAAACCTACGCAGTATTTT,CATSDGAGGKPTQYF
TRBJ2-2,TRBD2,TRBV7-2,.,TGTGCCAGCAGCAATAGCGGGGGGGCCACCGGGGAGCTGTTTTTT,CASSNSGGATGELFF
TRBJ2-5,.,TRBV12-3/TRBV12-4,.,TGTGCCAGCAGCCCTTTGGGAGGCCCCCCGGAGACCCAGTACTTC,CASSPLGGPPETQYF
TRBJ2-1,.,TRBV28,.,TGTGCCAGCAGTTTCTCTCGGCAGGGTTATGAGCAGTTCTTC,CASSFSRQGYEQFF
TRBJ1-1,.,TRBV5-1,.,TGCGCCAGCAGCTGGTCGGAGAACACTGAAGCTTTCTTT,CASSWSENTEAFF
TRBJ2-1,TRBD2,TRBV7-2,few,TGTGCCAGCAACCCATCTAGCGGGATCTACAATGAGCAGTTCTTC,CASNPSSGIYNEQFF
TRBJ2-5,.,TRBV20-1,few,TGCAGTGCTACCTCGGAATACGGGCCCCAAGAGACCCAGTACTTC,CSATSEYGPQETQYF